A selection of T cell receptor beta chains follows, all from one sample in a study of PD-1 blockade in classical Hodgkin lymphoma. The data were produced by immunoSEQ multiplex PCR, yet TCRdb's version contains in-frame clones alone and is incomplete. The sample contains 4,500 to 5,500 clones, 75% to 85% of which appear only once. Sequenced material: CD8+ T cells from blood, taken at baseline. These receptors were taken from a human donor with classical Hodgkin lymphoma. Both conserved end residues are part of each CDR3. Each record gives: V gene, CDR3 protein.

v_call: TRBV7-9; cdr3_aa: CASSSPGQRNTEAFF
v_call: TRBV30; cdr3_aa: CAWSPAAVLMNTEAFF
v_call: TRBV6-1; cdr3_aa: CASSEMANYGYTF
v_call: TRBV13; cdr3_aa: CASTLLRLGYGGVQETQYF
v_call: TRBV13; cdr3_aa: CASSSTSSAQYF
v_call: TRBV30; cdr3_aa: CAWSEDKNTEAFF
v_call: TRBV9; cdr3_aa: CASSAGTSETQYF
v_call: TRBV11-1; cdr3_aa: CASSLGSEQYF
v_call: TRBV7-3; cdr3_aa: CASSLSAAYGYTF
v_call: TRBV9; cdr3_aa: CASRGGTDTQYF
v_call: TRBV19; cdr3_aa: CASSSAGADVWGANVLTF
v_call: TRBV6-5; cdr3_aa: CASRPQPNYGYTF
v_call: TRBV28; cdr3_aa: CASSPPTGVTNQPQHF
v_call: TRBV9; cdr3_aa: CASSVEWVGANVLTF
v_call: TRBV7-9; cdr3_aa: CASSGNRIRNTEAFF
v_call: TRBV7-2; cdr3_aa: CASSLVAGAGDTQYF
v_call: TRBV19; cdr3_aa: CASSVGTGSDNEQFF
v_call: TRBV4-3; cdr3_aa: CASSQDGQGDYEQYF
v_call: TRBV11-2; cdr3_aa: CASSLGLAGETQYF
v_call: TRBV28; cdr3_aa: CASSFPGQPPYEQYF
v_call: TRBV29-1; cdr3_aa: CSVGHSFYGYTF
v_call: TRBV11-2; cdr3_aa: CASSPSLPRSGANVLTF
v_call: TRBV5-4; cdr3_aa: CASSLPRVLGGPESGELFF
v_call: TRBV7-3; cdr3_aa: CASSPQAGPNEQFF
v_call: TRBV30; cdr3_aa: CAWKETSGFTDTQYF
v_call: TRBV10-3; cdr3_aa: CAIREGLNTEAFF
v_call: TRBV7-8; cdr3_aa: CASSSYPDNSNQPQHF
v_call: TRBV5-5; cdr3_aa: CASSRTGFRSYEQYF
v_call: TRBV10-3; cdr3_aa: CAISEPDVRTVSGIYGYTF
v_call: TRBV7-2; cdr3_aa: CASSPLGNSPYEQYF
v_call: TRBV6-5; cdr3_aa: CASSYSGRGLEKLFF
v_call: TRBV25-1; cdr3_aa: CASSAWTDGYTF
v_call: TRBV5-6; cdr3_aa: CASSLQGRINYGYTF
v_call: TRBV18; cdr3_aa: CASSPVLYRDGNTIYF
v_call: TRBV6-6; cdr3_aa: CASSYSRTGDSPLHF
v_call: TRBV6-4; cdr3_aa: CASSGNEADRGYTEAFF
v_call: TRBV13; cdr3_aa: CASSWSVAGGPHEQYF
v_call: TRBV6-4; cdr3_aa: CASSDSFAGGNEQFF
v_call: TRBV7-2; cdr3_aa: CASSLGLAGYEQYF
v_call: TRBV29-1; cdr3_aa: CSVMDRGLSYEQYF
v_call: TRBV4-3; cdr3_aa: CASSQGRAISYGYTF